This T cell receptor beta chain was identified during a study of CD8 T cells in ankylosing spondylitis. Via MiXCR, TCRdb re-called the 5' RACE reads, giving one row per CDR3 protein. The sample shows about 180,000 distinct CDR3 sequences, around 8.9% of them seen only once. This clonotype was observed many times. Its specificity is unknown. Study-wide points: Researchers reportedly found disease-linked clones significantly enriched in matched ankylosing spondylitis synovial fluid.

This receptor was identified in a female donor with ankylosing spondylitis or in good health (not recorded which). Source material: blood, either unsorted or a sorted T cell fraction (not recorded which).

CDR3 protein: CASSTRTTGYTF. As DNA, the CDR3 is TGTGCCAGCAGCACAAGGACGACGGGCTACACCTTC. This chain connects TRBV13 to TRBJ1-2, with D unresolved. This CDR3 has 12 residues. Germline V gene sequence: CDR1 PRHDT, CDR2 FYEKMQ (reference sequence). V was trimmed by 5 bases and J by 8 bases, leaving 12 bases between them.